A single sample gave rise to the 3 T cell receptor beta chains below, sequenced in a study of post-analysis software for immune sequencing data. Points from the study as a whole: Controls had lower frequencies than patients of roughly five TRBV segments, which included TRBV5-6, TRBV5-1 and TRBV20-1.

These receptors have no identified antigens. Unique molecular identifiers featured in each of the TCR beta cDNA libraries. From the PCR reads, TCRdb called clonotypes with MiXCR, one entry per CDR3 protein. This sample has about 820,000 distinct CDR3 sequences, with under 70% found just once. The sample taken for sequencing was blood. Receptors were obtained from a girl aged 10-17 years with multiple sclerosis.

The rearrangement links TRBV10-3 to TRBJ2-3, with 9 positions matching TRBD2. CDR1 and CDR2 from the germline V gene are ENHRY and SYGVKD. The trim removed 1 base at V and 4 bases at J, leaving 3 bases unmatched. The CDR3 runs to 15 residues. The CDR3 DNA reads TGTGCCATCAGTGAGTTGCGGGAGGGCCCAGATACGCAGTATTTT. Encoded protein: CAISELREGPDTQYF.

V is TRBV2 and J is TRBJ1-1; TRBD1 matches 8 bases. The germline V gene encodes CDR1 SNHLY and CDR2 FYNNEI. V gave up 7 bases and J gave up 2 bases; unmatched junction bases: 6. The CDR3 length is 14 residues. In DNA form, the CDR3 reads TGTGCCAGCACTAGAGGGACAGGAAACACTGAAGCTTTCTTT. It yields the protein CASTRGTGNTEAFF.

The V and J genes are TRBV3-1 and TRBJ2-1, with D possibly being TRBD2 (6 bases). With 4 bases removed from V and 9 bases from J, the gap between germline ends came to 16 bases. The CDR3 is 14 amino acids. The germline CDR1 and CDR2 sequences are LGHDT and YNNKEL (reference sequence). The DNA of the CDR3 is TGTGCCAGCAGCCGAGCACCTCTTAGCGGTGAGCAGTTCTTC. This sequence encodes CASSRAPLSGEQFF.